The clone carrying this T cell receptor (beta chain) was picked up many times. Its target is unknown. The sample comes from a study of CD8 T cells in ankylosing spondylitis. General observations from the study: Clones linked to disease, bearing a CD8+ phenotype, were relatively rare in peripheral blood.

Trimming cost V 10 bases and J 5 bases, with 22 bases left between them. The CDR3 has 14 residues. Germline CDR1 SGHRS, CDR2 YFSETQ. Libraries of TCR beta came from quantitative 5'-RACE with molecular barcodes. TCRdb itself ran the 5' RACE reads through MiXCR, one entry per CDR3 protein. This sample has some 180,000 distinct CDR3 sequences; 15% to 20% occur once, and the top ten carry 3.5% to 5%. The sample consisted of blood, either unsorted or a sorted T cell fraction (not recorded which). The chain uses TRBV5-1 and TRBJ2-7; D unclear. The sequence came from a male donor aged 10 to 35 with ankylosing spondylitis or in good health (not recorded which). The CDR3: CAGPIGLDVNEQYF. In DNA, the CDR3 is TGCGCCGGACCTATAGGGTTGGACGTGAACGAGCAGTACTTC.